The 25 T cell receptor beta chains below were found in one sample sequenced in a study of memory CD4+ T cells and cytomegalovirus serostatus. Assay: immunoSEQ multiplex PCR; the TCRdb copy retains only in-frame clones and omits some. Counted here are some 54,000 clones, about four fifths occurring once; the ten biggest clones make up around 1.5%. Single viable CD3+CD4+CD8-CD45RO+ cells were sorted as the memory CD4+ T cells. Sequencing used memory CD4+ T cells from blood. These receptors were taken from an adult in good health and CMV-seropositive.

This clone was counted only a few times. CDR3 sequence (DNA): TGTGCCAGCAGTGCCCGGTGGAACACTGAAGCTTTCTTT. It translates to CASSARWNTEAFF. The chain has TRBV2 and TRBJ1-1; D is undetermined. Germline V lookup: CDR1 SNHLY, CDR2 FYNNEI. The CDR3 is 13 residues long. V lost 4 bases to trimming and J lost 1 base, with 7 bases between them.

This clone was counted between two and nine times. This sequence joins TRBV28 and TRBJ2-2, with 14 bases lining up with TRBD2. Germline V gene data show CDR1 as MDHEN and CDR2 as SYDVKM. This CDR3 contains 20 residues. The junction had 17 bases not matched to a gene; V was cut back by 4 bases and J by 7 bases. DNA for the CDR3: TGTGCCAGCAGTTCCCTCCTTGGCGGGACTAGCGGGAGTGAGGTCGGGGAGCTGTTTTTT. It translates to CASSSLLGGTSGSEVGELFF.

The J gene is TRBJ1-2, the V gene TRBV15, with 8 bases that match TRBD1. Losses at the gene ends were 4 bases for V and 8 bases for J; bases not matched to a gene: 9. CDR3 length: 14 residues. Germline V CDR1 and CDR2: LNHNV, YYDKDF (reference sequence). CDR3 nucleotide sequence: TGTGCCACCAGCACCAAAGTGACAGGGGTCGGCTACACCTTC. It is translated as CATSTKVTGVGYTF.

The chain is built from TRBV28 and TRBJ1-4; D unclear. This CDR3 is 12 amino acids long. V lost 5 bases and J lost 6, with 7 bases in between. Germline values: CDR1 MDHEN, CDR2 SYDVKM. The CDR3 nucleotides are TGTGCCAGCAGTAAAGGACATGAAAAACTGTTTTTT. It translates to CASSKGHEKLFF.

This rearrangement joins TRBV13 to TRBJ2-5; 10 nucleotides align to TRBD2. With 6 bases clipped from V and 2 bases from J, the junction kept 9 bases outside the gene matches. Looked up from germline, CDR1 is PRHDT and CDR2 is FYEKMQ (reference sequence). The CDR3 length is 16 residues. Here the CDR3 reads CASSHSGRADQETQYF. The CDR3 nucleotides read TGTGCCAGCAGTCACAGCGGGAGGGCCGATCAAGAGACCCAGTACTTC.

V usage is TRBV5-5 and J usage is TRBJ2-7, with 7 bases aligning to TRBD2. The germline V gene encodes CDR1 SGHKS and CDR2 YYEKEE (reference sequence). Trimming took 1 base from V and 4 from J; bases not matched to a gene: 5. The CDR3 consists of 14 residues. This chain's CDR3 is CASSLSMRGYEQYF. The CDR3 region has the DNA TGTGCCAGCAGCTTGTCGATGCGGGGGTACGAGCAGTACTTC.

The chain's CDR3 is CASSLLRGAGAYGYTF. CDR3 DNA sequence: TGTGCCAGCAGCTTATTAAGGGGGGCCGGAGCCTATGGCTACACCTTC. This chain uses TRBV7-9 with TRBJ1-2; D perhaps matches TRBD1 (6 bases). The CDR3 has 16 residues. The ends were cut back, 2 bases at V and 4 bases at J, with 17 bases in the middle. Germline V gives CDR1 SEHNR, CDR2 FQNEAQ (reference sequence).

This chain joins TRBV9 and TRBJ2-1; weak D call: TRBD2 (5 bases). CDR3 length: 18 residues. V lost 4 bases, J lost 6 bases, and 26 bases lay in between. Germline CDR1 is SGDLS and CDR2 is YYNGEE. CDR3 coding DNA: TGTGCCAGCAGCCCTAACTTCAGGTGGAGCGGCAAGGGCAATGAGCAGTTCTTC. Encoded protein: CASSPNFRWSGKGNEQFF.

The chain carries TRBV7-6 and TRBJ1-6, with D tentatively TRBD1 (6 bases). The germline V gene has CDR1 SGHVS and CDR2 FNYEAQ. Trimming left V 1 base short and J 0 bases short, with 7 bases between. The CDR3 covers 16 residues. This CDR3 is CASSLEGGSYNSPLHF. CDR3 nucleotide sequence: TGTGCCAGCAGCTTAGAGGGGGGCTCCTATAATTCACCCCTCCACTTT.

The CDR3 loop reads CASSLSSSNYGYTF. In DNA, the CDR3 is TGCGCCAGCAGCTTGTCGTCATCTAACTATGGCTACACCTTC. This chain connects TRBV5-1 to TRBJ1-2, with D unclear. The CDR3 covers 14 residues. In germline, CDR1 is SGHRS, CDR2 YFSETQ. The V end lost 1 base, the J end lost 0 bases, and 7 bases lay between the germline ends.

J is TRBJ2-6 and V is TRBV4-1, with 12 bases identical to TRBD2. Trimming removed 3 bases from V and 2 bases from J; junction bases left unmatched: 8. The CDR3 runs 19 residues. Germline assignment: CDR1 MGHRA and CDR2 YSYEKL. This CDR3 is CASSQRASGRAPGANVLTF. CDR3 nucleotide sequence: TGCGCCAGCAGCCAGAGGGCTAGCGGGAGGGCCCCTGGGGCCAACGTCCTGACTTTC.

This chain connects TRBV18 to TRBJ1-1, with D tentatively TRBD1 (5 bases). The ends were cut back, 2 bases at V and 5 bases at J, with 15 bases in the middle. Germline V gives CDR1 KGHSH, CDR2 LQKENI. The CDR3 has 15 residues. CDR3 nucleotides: TGTGCCAGCTCACCATCCCGGGGGTTGGGGACTGAAGCTTTCTTT. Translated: CASSPSRGLGTEAFF.

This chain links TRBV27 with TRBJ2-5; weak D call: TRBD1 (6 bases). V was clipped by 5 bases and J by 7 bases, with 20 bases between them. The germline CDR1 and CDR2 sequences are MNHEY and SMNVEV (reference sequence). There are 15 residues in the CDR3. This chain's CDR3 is CASSPNRVRDGTQYF. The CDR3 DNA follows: TGTGCCAGCAGTCCGAACAGGGTTAGGGATGGGACCCAGTACTTC.

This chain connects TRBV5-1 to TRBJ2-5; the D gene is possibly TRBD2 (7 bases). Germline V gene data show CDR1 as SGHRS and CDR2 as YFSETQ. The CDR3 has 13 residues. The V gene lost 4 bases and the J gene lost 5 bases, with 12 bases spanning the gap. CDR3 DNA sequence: TGCGCCAGCAGCCCGGAGGGGGGGGAGACCCAGTACTTC. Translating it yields CASSPEGGETQYF.

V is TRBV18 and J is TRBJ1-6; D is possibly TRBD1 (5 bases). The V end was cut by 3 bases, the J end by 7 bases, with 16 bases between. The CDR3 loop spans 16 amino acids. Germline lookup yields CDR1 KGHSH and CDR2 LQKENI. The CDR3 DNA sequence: TGTGCCAGCTCACCTTTACCGGGACGGGGGAATTCACCCCTCCACTTT. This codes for CASSPLPGRGNSPLHF.

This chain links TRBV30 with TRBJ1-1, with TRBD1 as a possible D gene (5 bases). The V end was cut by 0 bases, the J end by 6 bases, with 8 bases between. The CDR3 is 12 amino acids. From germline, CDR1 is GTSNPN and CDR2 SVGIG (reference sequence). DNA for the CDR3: TGTGCCTGGAGTGTAGGGGAGCCTGAAGCTTTCTTT. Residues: CAWSVGEPEAFF.

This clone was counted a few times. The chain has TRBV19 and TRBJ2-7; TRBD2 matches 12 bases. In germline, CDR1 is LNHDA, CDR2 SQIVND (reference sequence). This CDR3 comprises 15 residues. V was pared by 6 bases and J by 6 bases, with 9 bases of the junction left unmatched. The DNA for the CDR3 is TGTGCCAGTAGACAGACTAGCGGGAGAGGTCTCGAGCAGTACTTC. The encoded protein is CASRQTSGRGLEQYF.

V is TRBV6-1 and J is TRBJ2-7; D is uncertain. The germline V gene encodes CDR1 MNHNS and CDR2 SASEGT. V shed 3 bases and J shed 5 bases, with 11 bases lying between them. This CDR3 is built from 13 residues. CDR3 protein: CASSEARSHEQYF. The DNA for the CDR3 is TGTGCCAGCAGTGAGGCCAGGTCTCACGAGCAGTACTTC.

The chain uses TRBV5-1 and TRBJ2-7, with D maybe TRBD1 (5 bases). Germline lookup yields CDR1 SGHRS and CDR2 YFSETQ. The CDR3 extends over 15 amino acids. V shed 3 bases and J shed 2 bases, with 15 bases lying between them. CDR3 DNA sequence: TGCGCCAGCAGCTCATATCCAGGGTCTACCTACGAGCAGTACTTC. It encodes CASSSYPGSTYEQYF.

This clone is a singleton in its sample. CDR3 nucleotides: TGTGCCAGCAGCCCCCAGGGGAGCTTGGGCACCGGGGAGCTGTTTTTT. Amino acid sequence: CASSPQGSLGTGELFF. This chain joins TRBV5-5 and TRBJ2-2; D may be TRBD1 (6 bases). This CDR3 comprises 16 residues. Germline CDR1 and CDR2: SGHKS and YYEKEE (reference sequence). V was cut by 4 bases and J by 4 bases, with 17 bases left in between.

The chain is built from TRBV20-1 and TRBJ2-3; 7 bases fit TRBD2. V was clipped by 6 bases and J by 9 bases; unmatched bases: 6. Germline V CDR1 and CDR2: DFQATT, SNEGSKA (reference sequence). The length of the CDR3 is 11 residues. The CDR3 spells CSARTSATQYF. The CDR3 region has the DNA TGCAGTGCGAGGACTAGTGCCACGCAGTATTTT.

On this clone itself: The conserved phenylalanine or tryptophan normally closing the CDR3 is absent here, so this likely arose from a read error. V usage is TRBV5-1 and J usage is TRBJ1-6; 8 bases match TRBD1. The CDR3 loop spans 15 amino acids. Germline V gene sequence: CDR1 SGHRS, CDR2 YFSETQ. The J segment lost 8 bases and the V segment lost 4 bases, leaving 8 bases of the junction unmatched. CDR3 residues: CASSARTGFDSPLHL. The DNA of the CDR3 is TGCGCCAGCAGCGCCCGGACAGGGTTCGATTCACCCCTCCACCTT.

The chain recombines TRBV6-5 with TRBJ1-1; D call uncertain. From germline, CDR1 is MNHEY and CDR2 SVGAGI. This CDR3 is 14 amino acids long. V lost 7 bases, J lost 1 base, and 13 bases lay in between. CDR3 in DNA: TGTGCCAGCAAATCAACCAGGAGGAACACTGAAGCTTTCTTT. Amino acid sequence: CASKSTRRNTEAFF.

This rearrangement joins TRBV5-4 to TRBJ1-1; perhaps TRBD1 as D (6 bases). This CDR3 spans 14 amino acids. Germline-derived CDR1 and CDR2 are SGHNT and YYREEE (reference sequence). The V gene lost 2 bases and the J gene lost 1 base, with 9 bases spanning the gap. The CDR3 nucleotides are TGTGCCAGCAGCTTACAGGGTCCGAACACTGAAGCTTTCTTT. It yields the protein CASSLQGPNTEAFF.

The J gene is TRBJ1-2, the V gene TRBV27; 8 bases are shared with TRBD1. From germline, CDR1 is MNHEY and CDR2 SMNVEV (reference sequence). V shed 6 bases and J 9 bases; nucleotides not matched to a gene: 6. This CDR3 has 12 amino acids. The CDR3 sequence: CASRNGQGSYTF. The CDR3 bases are TGTGCCAGCAGAAACGGACAGGGTAGCTACACCTTC.